The 32 T cell receptor beta chains in this list originate from one sample, sequenced in a study of technical replicates of blood from a few donors. TCRdb's table, derived via immunoSEQ multiplex PCR, lists solely in-frame clones and lacks some. The sample includes about 14,000 clones, around 80% seen only once; the top ten take more than 10%. Sequences were obtained from PBMCs. These receptors came from a human donor in good health.

The gene calls are TRBV7-8 and TRBJ1-1; D is perhaps TRBD1 (5 bases). Germline V gene lookup returns CDR1 SGHVS and CDR2 FQNEAQ. V lost 10 bases and J lost 5, with 14 bases in between. CDR3 size: 12 residues. For the CDR3, the DNA is TGTGCCACCCAGACCGGGGGGACTGAAGCTTTCTTT. It specifies CATQTGGTEAFF.

This clone appeared once. The chain uses TRBV28 and TRBJ2-7, with 9 bases fitting TRBD2. V was pared by 3 bases and J by 3 bases, with 6 bases of the junction left unmatched. CDR1 is MDHEN and CDR2 is SYDVKM in the germline V gene. CDR3 size: 15 residues. CDR3: CASSFPGAGGYEQYF. CDR3 in DNA: TGTGCCAGCAGTTTCCCCGGAGCGGGGGGCTACGAGCAGTACTTC.

This chain joins TRBV28 and TRBJ2-5; D is unclear. The ends were cut back, 6 bases at V and 1 base at J, with 15 bases in the middle. Germline V CDR1 and CDR2: MDHEN, SYDVKM. This CDR3 comprises 15 residues. The CDR3 DNA sequence: TGTGCCAGCAGCCGGCAGACTTCATTCCAAGAGACCCAGTACTTC. It translates to CASSRQTSFQETQYF.

The chain has TRBV5-1 and TRBJ2-7; TRBD2 matches at 8 bases. CDR1 SGHRS and CDR2 YFSETQ come from the germline V gene. CDR3 length: 14 residues. V trimming: 4 bases; J trimming: 1 base; junction bases outside the gene matches: 4. Here the CDR3 DNA reads TGCGCCAGCAGCACGGGACTAGAATCCTACGAGCAGTACTTC. Protein sequence: CASSTGLESYEQYF.

The chain uses TRBV18 and TRBJ2-1; D gene ambiguous. The V and J ends lost 2 bases and 0 bases respectively, with 14 bases between them. The CDR3 loop spans 17 amino acids. Germline V gene data show CDR1 as KGHSH and CDR2 as LQKENI. The CDR3 DNA reads TGTGCCAGCTCACCAAGTTTCAGCGAGAGCTCCTACAATGAGCAGTTCTTC. Its protein product is CASSPSFSESSYNEQFF.

This chain connects TRBV28 to TRBJ2-7; tentative D call: TRBD2 (7 bases). The CDR3 is 15 residues long. V lost 5 bases to trimming and J lost 4 bases, with 18 bases between them. Looked up from germline, CDR1 is MDHEN and CDR2 is SYDVKM. DNA of the CDR3: TGTGCCAGCAGTGGTCCGGGGGCGCGGGGGTACGAGCAGTACTTC. Translating it yields CASSGPGARGYEQYF.

The chain combines TRBV28 with TRBJ2-5, with a tentative D call TRBD2 (6 bases). CDR3 size: 15 residues. Between the trimmed V and J ends, which lost 1 base and 3 bases, there was a span of 12 bases. Germline CDR1 is MDHEN and CDR2 is SYDVKM. CDR3 nucleotide sequence: TGTGCCAGCAGTTTATCACGGAGGGCCAAAGAGACCCAGTACTTC. This codes for CASSLSRRAKETQYF.

Only a few counts were recorded for this clone. The chain combines TRBV11-1 with TRBJ2-7, with a possible D match to TRBD2 (6 bases). V was pared by 5 bases and J by 3 bases, with 23 bases between. In germline, CDR1 is SGHAT, CDR2 FQDESV (reference sequence). CDR3 length: 17 amino acids. CDR3 region: CASSPPGTSSGLYEQYF. The CDR3 DNA reads as TGTGCCAGCAGCCCACCGGGGACTTCCTCCGGACTCTACGAGCAGTACTTC.

CDR3 loop: CASSPTGEGNTIYF. In nucleotides, the CDR3 is TGTGCCAGCAGCCCGACAGGGGAGGGAAACACCATATATTTT. The chain uses TRBV28 and TRBJ1-3, with 8 positions matching TRBD1. The CDR3 has 14 amino acids. Germline CDR1 reads MDHEN; CDR2 reads SYDVKM. J was trimmed by 4 bases and V by 6 bases; bases with no gene match: 5.

This clone was seen only a few times. The chain joins TRBV18 to TRBJ1-2; D possibly corresponds to TRBD1 (5 bases). The V end lost 3 bases, the J end lost 1 base, and 18 bases lay between the germline ends. The germline V gene encodes CDR1 KGHSH and CDR2 LQKENI. The CDR3 has 17 amino acids. In DNA, the CDR3 is TGTGCCAGCTCACCGAAGGGACTGAAGCTAATTAACTATGGCTACACCTTC. It translates to CASSPKGLKLINYGYTF.

The rearrangement joins TRBV27 to TRBJ1-1; TRBD1 matches at 7 bases. Germline V gene data show CDR1 as MNHEY and CDR2 as SMNVEV (reference sequence). V gave up 2 bases and J gave up 3 bases; unmatched junction bases: 3. There are 14 residues in the CDR3. The CDR3 region is CASSLMGQHTEAFF. The DNA of the CDR3 is TGTGCCAGCAGTTTAATGGGACAGCACACTGAAGCTTTCTTT.

The chain links TRBV7-6 to TRBJ2-2, with 10 bases fitting TRBD1. V lost 8 bases and J lost 0; bases outside the gene matches: 3. The CDR3 length is 15 residues. Germline loops: CDR1 SGHVS, CDR2 FNYEAQ. DNA of the CDR3: TGTGCCAGCCGACAGGGGGCCCCGAACACCGGGGAGCTGTTTTTT. Translating gives CASRQGAPNTGELFF.

The V and J genes are TRBV6-1 and TRBJ1-2; D is undetermined. Germline V gene data show CDR1 as MNHNS and CDR2 as SASEGT. The CDR3 runs 16 residues. Trimming removed 2 bases from V and 5 bases from J, with 18 bases in between. This CDR3 is CASSESGAIPGYGYTF. The CDR3 nucleotides read TGTGCCAGCAGTGAATCCGGAGCGATACCTGGGTATGGCTACACCTTC.

V usage is TRBV30 and J usage is TRBJ1-1; D might be TRBD1 (5 bases). Germline loops: CDR1 GTSNPN, CDR2 SVGIG (reference sequence). Trimming shortened V by 2 bases and J by 2 bases, and 9 bases separated the two germline ends. The length of the CDR3 is 13 residues. The CDR3 bases are TGTGCCTGGAGTCCCCAGGGTAACACTGAAGCTTTCTTT. It yields the protein CAWSPQGNTEAFF.

The gene calls are TRBV5-1 and TRBJ2-7; perhaps TRBD1 as D (5 bases). The CDR3 covers 15 residues. Trimming removed 0 bases at V and 4 bases at J, with 14 bases between. The germline gives CDR1 SGHRS, CDR2 YFSETQ. CDR3 loop: CASSLESGPTYEQYF. The CDR3 DNA follows: TGCGCCAGCAGCTTGGAGTCAGGGCCCACTTACGAGCAGTACTTC. The whole variable domain, remainder taken from reference TRBV5-1 and TRBJ2-7, is KAGVTQTPRYLIKTRGQQVTLSCSPISGHRSVSWYQQTPGQGLQFLFEYFSETQRNKGNFPGRFSGRQFSNSRSEMNVSTLELGDSALYLCASSLESGPTYEQYFGPGTRLTVT.

The genes are TRBV30 and TRBJ2-7; 9 nucleotides agree with TRBD1. This CDR3 spans 13 amino acids. CDR1 is GTSNPN and CDR2 is SVGIG in the germline V gene (reference sequence). V lost 7 bases to trimming and J lost 6 bases; unmatched junction nucleotides: 10. CDR3 in DNA: TGTGCCTCCAAAACAGGGGGCTTTAGCGAGCAGTACTTC. This gives the protein CASKTGGFSEQYF.

The chain uses TRBV6-5 and TRBJ1-2, with 10 bases fitting TRBD1. This CDR3 region has 15 residues. Losses at the gene ends were 10 bases for V and 5 bases for J; bases not matched to a gene: 13. Germline V gives CDR1 MNHEY, CDR2 SVGAGI. CDR3 sequence (DNA): TGTGCCACCCGCGGCTGGGGGACAGGGGAGTATGGCTACACCTTC. Protein: CATRGWGTGEYGYTF.

This rearrangement joins TRBV5-1 to TRBJ1-1; 8 bases match TRBD1. Looked up from germline, CDR1 is SGHRS and CDR2 is YFSETQ. V shed 3 bases, J shed 4 bases, and the junction held 5 bases outside the gene matches. The CDR3 is 14 amino acids. The CDR3 DNA is TGCGCCAGCAGCTGGGACACAGGGGGCACTGAAGCTTTCTTT. It translates to CASSWDTGGTEAFF.

V and J are TRBV4-1 and TRBJ1-1, with TRBD1 as a possible D gene (5 bases). The CDR3 runs 13 residues. CDR1 is MGHRA and CDR2 is YSYEKL in the germline V gene. V was trimmed by 3 bases and J by 1 base, leaving 6 bases between them. The CDR3 nucleotides read TGCGCCAGCAGCCATGACAGGAACACTGAAGCTTTCTTT. Its translation: CASSHDRNTEAFF.

This sequence joins TRBV7-2 and TRBJ1-6; 9 nucleotides match TRBD1. The CDR3 runs 15 residues. Germline assignment: CDR1 SGHTA and CDR2 FQGNSA. Unmatched junction bases numbered 0, after V lost 0 bases and J lost 6 bases. CDR3 DNA: TGTGCCAGCAGCTTAGCGGGACAGGGTAATTCACCCCTCCACTTT. Its translation is CASSLAGQGNSPLHF.

V is TRBV5-1 and J is TRBJ2-1; TRBD2 agrees at 10 bases. V trimming: 4 bases; J trimming: 8 bases; junction bases outside the gene matches: 15. Germline CDR1 and CDR2: SGHRS and YFSETQ. This CDR3 region has 17 residues. The CDR3 nucleotides are TGCGCCAGCAGCCAAACCCTAGCGGGAGTTTCTAGAGATGAGCAGTTCTTC. It encodes CASSQTLAGVSRDEQFF.

The rearrangement joins TRBV18 to TRBJ1-4; 8 bases line up with TRBD1. V shed 5 bases, J shed 4 bases, and the junction held 12 bases outside the gene matches. This CDR3 spans 17 amino acids. The germline CDR1 and CDR2 sequences are KGHSH and LQKENI. CDR3 protein: CASSSGQGEPFNEKLFF. The DNA for the CDR3 is TGTGCCAGCTCATCTGGACAGGGAGAACCCTTTAATGAAAAACTGTTTTTT.

The V and J genes are TRBV4-1 and TRBJ2-5; TRBD2 agrees at 7 bases. The ends lost 4 bases at V and 4 bases at J; junction bases unmatched: 15. This CDR3 has 17 amino acids. Germline V gene lookup returns CDR1 MGHRA and CDR2 YSYEKL. The CDR3 DNA reads TGCGCCAGCAGCCGAGGACCGGTGGGGACTACGGGAGAGACCCAGTACTTC. The encoded protein is CASSRGPVGTTGETQYF.

A few counts support this clone. This sequence joins TRBV5-1 and TRBJ1-4, with 12 bases fitting TRBD1. V lost 4 bases and J lost 7; bases outside the gene matches: 8. The CDR3 is made up of 16 amino acids. Germline CDR1 SGHRS, CDR2 YFSETQ. CDR3 in DNA: TGCGCCAGCAGCCAAGGGACAGGGGGCATGATTGAAAAACTGTTTTTT. Translation gives CASSQGTGGMIEKLFF.

The genes are TRBV2 and TRBJ1-5, with unresolved D. The CDR3 length is 14 residues. CDR1 is SNHLY, CDR2 FYNNEI, per germline. The V end was cut by 6 bases, the J end by 6 bases, with 15 bases between. CDR3 amino acids: CASRGGGLSQPQHF. CDR3 DNA: TGTGCCAGCAGGGGAGGAGGTTTGAGTCAGCCCCAGCATTTT.

The chain recombines TRBV5-1 with TRBJ2-7; a weak D match, TRBD2 (5 bases). Trimming cost V 4 bases and J 0 bases, with 14 bases left between them. Germline V gene sequence: CDR1 SGHRS, CDR2 YFSETQ. The length of the CDR3 is 15 residues. In DNA form, the CDR3 reads TGCGCCAGCAGCGATTTGGACTGGAACTCCTACGAGCAGTACTTC. Protein product: CASSDLDWNSYEQYF. The whole variable domain, remainder taken from reference TRBV5-1 and TRBJ2-7, is KAGVTQTPRYLIKTRGQQVTLSCSPISGHRSVSWYQQTPGQGLQFLFEYFSETQRNKGNFPGRFSGRQFSNSRSEMNVSTLELGDSALYLCASSDLDWNSYEQYFGPGTRLTVT.

The rearrangement links TRBV9 to TRBJ2-3; TRBD2 agrees at 8 bases. V was pared by 4 bases and J by 3 bases, with 13 bases of the junction left unmatched. This CDR3 has 17 amino acids. Germline V CDR1 and CDR2: SGDLS, YYNGEE. CDR3 DNA sequence: TGTGCCAGCAGCCCGGAACCAGCGGGACTAGGTACAGATACGCAGTATTTT. Encoded protein: CASSPEPAGLGTDTQYF.

The J gene is TRBJ1-3, the V gene TRBV28; maybe TRBD1 (5 bases). Looked up from germline, CDR1 is MDHEN and CDR2 is SYDVKM. The CDR3 covers 14 residues. Trimming took 3 bases from V and 4 from J, leaving 10 bases between them. The chain's CDR3 is CASSLEQDGNTIYF. CDR3 bases: TGTGCCAGCAGTTTGGAACAGGACGGAAACACCATATATTTT.

In its sample, this clone was seen a few times. The V gene is TRBV7-9, the J gene TRBJ1-2, with D maybe TRBD1 (6 bases). Trimming stripped 6 bases from V and 1 base from J, with 9 bases between. This CDR3 contains 13 residues. The germline gives CDR1 SEHNR, CDR2 FQNEAQ (reference sequence). In DNA, the CDR3 is TGTGCCAGCAGGAAGGACAGTAACTATGGCTACACCTTC. Its protein is CASRKDSNYGYTF. Full variable domain (outside the CDR3, taken from reference TRBV7-9 and TRBJ1-2): DTGVSQNPRHKITKRGQNVTFRCDPISEHNRLYWYRQTLGQGPEFLTYFQNEAQLEKSRLLSDRFSAERPKGSFSTLEIQRTEQGDSAMYLCASRKDSNYGYTFGSGTRLTVV.

The chain employs TRBV6-1 and TRBJ2-6; D is unresolved. With 0 bases removed from V and 0 bases from J, the gap between germline ends came to 3 bases. CDR1 MNHNS and CDR2 SASEGT come from the germline V gene. The CDR3 loop spans 15 amino acids. CDR3 protein: CASSEASSGANVLTF. In DNA, the CDR3 is TGTGCCAGCAGTGAAGCCAGCTCTGGGGCCAACGTCCTGACTTTC.

V is TRBV30 and J is TRBJ1-1; D is perhaps TRBD1 (5 bases). The germline V gene encodes CDR1 GTSNPN and CDR2 SVGIG (reference sequence). V lost 4 bases and J 0 bases, leaving 12 bases between the germline ends. The CDR3 loop spans 14 amino acids. The CDR3 nucleotides are TGTGCCTGGACACTGACAGTCATGAACACTGAAGCTTTCTTT. This encodes CAWTLTVMNTEAFF.

This chain connects TRBV18 to TRBJ1-2, with TRBD1 matching over 7 bases. The germline V gene has CDR1 KGHSH and CDR2 LQKENI. The CDR3 contains 15 residues. With V trimmed by 3 bases and J by 4 bases, 8 bases remained unmatched. The CDR3 nucleotides are TGTGCCAGCTCACCTATCGTGGGACAGAGCTATGGCTACACCTTC. It translates to CASSPIVGQSYGYTF.